The sequence of this T cell receptor (beta chain) was determined in a study of T cell responses to AZD1222 COVID-19 vaccine. Note on this clone: The antigen remains unidentified.

There are 15 residues in the CDR3. V gave up 4 bases and J gave up 1 base; unmatched junction bases: 3. Germline CDR1 and CDR2: MNHEY and SMNVEV (reference sequence). The protocol was immunoSEQ multiplex PCR, while the TCRdb copy is restricted to in-frame clones and leaves out a portion. The data show 98,000 or so clones, roughly 89% seen once. Study results and limitations: After the peak T cell response, and only then, were repertoires sampled. It should be noted that donors were predominantly white British and more often female, and clonal diversity was possibly underestimated.

The starting material was peripheral blood, obtained on day 0 of MenACWY control vaccination. The sequence was collected from an adult in good health. The J gene is TRBJ2-1, the V gene TRBV27; 8 bases map to TRBD2. CDR3 coding DNA: TGTGCCAGCAGTTCCCGGGGGGGATCCTACAATGAGCAGTTCTTC. Protein: CASSSRGGSYNEQFF.